This T cell receptor beta chain was captured in a study of cytomegalovirus exposure and HLA in healthy donors. Study-level points and caveats: Later analysis reportedly placed an Asian-associated ancestry cluster below the approximately 730-donor mean in N-insertions.

This clone has a handful of counts. Its matching antigen is unknown. The primer mix had 60 Vbeta and 13 Jbeta primers. Generated by immunoSEQ multiplex PCR, the TCRdb table keeps only in-frame clones and is missing some. This repertoire shows some 86,000 clones, approximately 70% found once; its top ten account for about 2.1%. With 0 bases removed from V and 2 bases from J, the gap between germline ends came to 7 bases. Germline V gene sequence: CDR1 MNHEY, CDR2 SVGAGI. This CDR3 comprises 14 residues. The specimen sequenced was PBMCs. V and J are TRBV6-5 and TRBJ2-5; D is perhaps TRBD1 (5 bases). The TCR was taken from a man under 40 in good health and CMV-seronegative. The CDR3 nucleotides read TGTGCCAGCAGTTACTCCAGGGCTCAAGAGACCCAGTACTTC. The encoded protein is CASSYSRAQETQYF.